A single sample gave rise to the 20 T cell receptor beta chains below, sequenced in a study of blood T cell repertoires in COVID-19. Sequenced by immunoSEQ multiplex PCR; TCRdb stores in-frame clones only, minus some. The sample holds about 120,000 clones; around 79% are singletons and the top ten take around 15%. Sequences were obtained from peripheral blood. Receptors were obtained from a woman aged 80 or older with active or convalescent COVID-19.

This chain joins TRBV7-6 and TRBJ2-2; 8 bases agree with TRBD2. CDR3 length: 16 residues. Germline values: CDR1 SGHVS, CDR2 FNYEAQ. J gave up 3 bases and V 2 bases, and 5 bases lay outside the gene matches. The CDR3 region has the DNA TGTGCCAGCAGCTTAAGGACCGGGGGGGACACCGGGGAGCTGTTTTTT. Residues: CASSLRTGGDTGELFF.

The chain has TRBV28 and TRBJ2-5; D is perhaps TRBD1 (6 bases). V dropped 8 bases and J dropped 1 base, with 17 bases sitting between them. This CDR3 has 15 residues. CDR1 and CDR2 (germline): MDHEN, SYDVKM. CDR3 DNA: TGTGCCAGCTGTTGCGACAGGACCATCCAAGAGACCCAGTACTTC. It translates to CASCCDRTIQETQYF.

The J gene is TRBJ1-1, the V gene TRBV5-4, with D maybe TRBD1 (6 bases). Germline V gene sequence: CDR1 SGHNT, CDR2 YYREEE (reference sequence). This CDR3 contains 14 residues. Trimming took 0 bases from V and 1 from J, leaving 7 bases between them. DNA for the CDR3: TGTGCCAGCAGCTTGGACAGGGCGAACACTGAAGCTTTCTTT. This translates into CASSLDRANTEAFF.

The rearrangement joins TRBV15 to TRBJ1-2, with 8 nucleotides matching TRBD1. CDR1 is LNHNV and CDR2 is YYDKDF in the germline V gene (reference sequence). This CDR3 has 14 amino acids. Losses at the gene ends were 7 bases for V and 5 bases for J; bases not matched to a gene: 9. The CDR3 bases are TGTGCCACCACCCCAGGGGGCGCTCGGTATGGCTACACCTTC. Translating gives CATTPGGARYGYTF.

V and J are TRBV6-5 and TRBJ2-1; D is uncertain. Trimming cost V 7 bases and J 6 bases, with 7 bases left between them. The CDR3 is made up of 11 amino acids. Germline values: CDR1 MNHEY, CDR2 SVGAGI. The CDR3 spells CASIRANEQFF. The CDR3 DNA reads TGTGCCAGCATCCGAGCCAATGAGCAGTTCTTC.

This clone was detected only a few times. This rearrangement joins TRBV14 to TRBJ2-7, with 7 bases identical to TRBD2. This CDR3 has 13 amino acids. CDR1 is SGHDN, CDR2 FVKESK, per germline. V was pared by 6 bases and J by 7 bases, with 9 bases of the junction left unmatched. Here the CDR3 reads CASRFAGAREQYF. Here the CDR3 DNA reads TGTGCCAGCAGGTTTGCGGGAGCTCGGGAGCAGTACTTC.

The chain uses TRBV24-1 and TRBJ1-2, with D tentatively TRBD1 (5 bases). Between the trimmed V and J ends, which lost 5 bases and 0 bases, there was a span of 12 bases. CDR3 size: 15 residues. The germline V gene has CDR1 KGHDR and CDR2 SFDVKD. The CDR3 coding sequence is TGTGCCACCAGTGGGGGGGGACGTCCTAACTATGGCTACACCTTC. Its translation: CATSGGGRPNYGYTF.

V and J are TRBV30 and TRBJ1-4; tentatively, D is TRBD1 (6 bases). V was trimmed by 3 bases and J by 1 base, leaving 9 bases between them. Germline loops: CDR1 GTSNPN, CDR2 SVGIG (reference sequence). The CDR3 length is 14 residues. The CDR3 is CAWSRGGTNEKLFF. The CDR3 coding sequence is TGTGCCTGGAGCCGAGGGGGAACTAATGAAAAACTGTTTTTT.

The chain couples TRBV2 to TRBJ2-3; tentative D call: TRBD2 (6 bases). Germline V gives CDR1 SNHLY, CDR2 FYNNEI. Trimming pared 10 bases from V and 4 bases from J, leaving 12 bases between. There are 12 residues in the CDR3. CDR3 residues: CATREESDTQYF. The CDR3 DNA sequence: TGTGCCACCAGGGAGGAATCAGATACGCAGTATTTT.

The CDR3 loop reads CASSHGGRWSGELFF. The CDR3 DNA reads TGTGCCAGCAGTCACGGCGGGAGGTGGTCCGGGGAGCTGTTTTTT. This chain joins TRBV27 and TRBJ2-2, with 8 bases fitting TRBD2. V trimming: 5 bases; J trimming: 6 bases; junction bases outside the gene matches: 8. From germline, CDR1 is MNHEY and CDR2 SMNVEV (reference sequence). This CDR3 has 15 amino acids.

This rearrangement joins TRBV5-5 to TRBJ2-1; TRBD2 agrees at 12 bases. CDR1 is SGHKS and CDR2 is YYEKEE in the germline V gene (reference sequence). Trimming took 0 bases from V and 8 from J; bases not matched to a gene: 3. The CDR3 is 15 amino acids. For the CDR3, the DNA is TGTGCCAGCAGCTTGGGGACTAGCGGGGCACATGAGCAGTTCTTC. Residues: CASSLGTSGAHEQFF.

The chain employs TRBV28 and TRBJ2-3; D unresolved. Germline lookup yields CDR1 MDHEN and CDR2 SYDVKM. This CDR3 contains 14 residues. V dropped 4 bases and J dropped 0 bases, with 8 bases sitting between them. CDR3 coding DNA: TGTGCCAGCAGTTCACTCCTTAGCACAGATACGCAGTATTTT. Translated, it gives CASSSLLSTDTQYF.

The V call is TRBV12-3 or TRBV12-4, the J call TRBJ2-7; TRBD2 aligns across 7 bases. This CDR3 is built from 13 residues. The trim removed 7 bases at V and 2 bases at J, leaving 5 bases unmatched. CDR3 DNA sequence: TGTGCCAGCAAAACTAGCGCAACCTACGAGCAGTACTTC. This codes for CASKTSATYEQYF.

This clone was recorded a few times. The V and J genes are TRBV7-2 and TRBJ2-5; the D gene is possibly TRBD2 (7 bases). V dropped 3 bases and J dropped 5 bases, with 10 bases sitting between them. In germline, CDR1 is SGHTA, CDR2 FQGNSA. The CDR3 length is 13 residues. CDR3 amino acids: CASSLGGGETQYF. CDR3 DNA: TGTGCCAGCAGCTTGGGAGGGGGTGAGACCCAGTACTTC. The full variable domain, with the rest looked up from reference TRBV7-2 and TRBJ2-5, is GAGVSQSPSNKVTEKGKDVELRCDPISGHTALYWYRQSLGQGLEFLIYFQGNSAPDKSGLPSDRFSAERTGGSVSTLTIQRTQQEDSAVYLCASSLGGGETQYFGPGTRLLVL.

The chain has TRBV7-8 and TRBJ2-1, with 11 bases fitting TRBD2. Trimming took 5 bases from V and 9 from J; bases not matched to a gene: 3. The CDR3 runs to 13 residues. Germline values: CDR1 SGHVS, CDR2 FQNEAQ. The CDR3 DNA follows: TGTGCCAGCAGCATACTAGCGGGAGTTGAGCAGTTCTTC. Residues: CASSILAGVEQFF.

J is TRBJ2-7 and V is TRBV11-2; 9 positions agree with TRBD1. The CDR3 is 16 amino acids. Trimming at V came to 5 bases and at J to 0 bases, leaving 8 bases not matched to a gene. CDR1 is SGHAT and CDR2 is FQNNGV in the germline V gene. CDR3 sequence: CASSPFADRGSYEQYF. The CDR3 DNA reads TGTGCCAGCAGCCCCTTCGCGGACAGGGGCTCCTACGAGCAGTACTTC.

V and J are TRBV5-4 and TRBJ2-7, with D hard to call. Germline CDR1 and CDR2: SGHNT and YYREEE (reference sequence). The CDR3 runs 14 residues. V was trimmed by 1 base and J by 4 bases, leaving 12 bases between them. This CDR3 reads CASSLTRSSYEQYF. In nucleotides, the CDR3 is TGTGCCAGCAGCTTGACACGGAGCTCGTACGAGCAGTACTTC.

Comment on this clone: The same CDR3 is also encoded by other DNA sequences in this sample. CDR3 in amino acids: CASSLGTSGSETQYF. For the CDR3, the DNA is TGCGCCAGCAGCTTGGGGACTAGCGGTTCAGAGACCCAGTACTTC. This chain connects TRBV5-1 to TRBJ2-5, with TRBD2 identical over 10 bases. The CDR3 sequence is 15 residues long. Looked up from germline, CDR1 is SGHRS and CDR2 is YFSETQ. Unmatched junction bases numbered 3, after V lost 0 bases and J lost 4 bases. Full variable domain (rest looked up from reference TRBV5-1 and TRBJ2-5): KAGVTQTPRYLIKTRGQQVTLSCSPISGHRSVSWYQQTPGQGLQFLFEYFSETQRNKGNFPGRFSGRQFSNSRSEMNVSTLELGDSALYLCASSLGTSGSETQYFGPGTRLLVL.

The V call is TRBV9, the J call TRBJ2-2; tentative D call: TRBD1 (6 bases). The CDR3 is 14 residues long. V lost 1 base to trimming and J lost 4 bases, with 8 bases between them. The germline gives CDR1 SGDLS, CDR2 YYNGEE. CDR3 DNA sequence: TGTGCCAGCAGCGTACGGACAGCCACCGGGGAGCTGTTTTTT. Translated, it gives CASSVRTATGELFF. Looking up the rest from reference TRBV9 and TRBJ2-2 gives the full variable domain: DSGVTQTPKHLITATGQRVTLRCSPRSGDLSVYWYQQSLDQGLQFLIQYYNGEERAKGNILERFSAQQFPDLHSELNLSSLELGDSALYFCASSVRTATGELFFGEGSRLTVL.

The gene calls are TRBV5-1 and TRBJ1-2; perhaps TRBD1 as D (6 bases). The CDR3 covers 14 residues. Per germline, CDR1 SGHRS and CDR2 YFSETQ. The V and J ends lost 0 bases and 4 bases respectively, with 10 bases between them. CDR3 region: CASSLAGVVYGYTF. The CDR3 DNA reads as TGCGCCAGCAGCTTGGCAGGGGTCGTCTATGGCTACACCTTC. Full variable domain (remainder filled in from reference TRBV5-1 and TRBJ1-2): KAGVTQTPRYLIKTRGQQVTLSCSPISGHRSVSWYQQTPGQGLQFLFEYFSETQRNKGNFPGRFSGRQFSNSRSEMNVSTLELGDSALYLCASSLAGVVYGYTFGSGTRLTVV.